This T cell receptor beta chain was sequenced during a study of radiation and T cells in renal cell carcinoma. About the research overall: Nephrectomy followed 15 Gy stereotactic body radiation by 4 weeks.

The table came from immunoSEQ multiplex PCR; TCRdb's copy has only in-frame clones and leaves some out. This table has approximately 94,000 clones, about 79% appearing once. Time point described: baseline pretreatment blood. Treatment given: 15 Gy SBRT to primary tumor, nephrectomy 4 weeks later. The tumor was a clear cell renal cell carcinoma. The CDR3 sequence is 16 residues long. Germline loops: CDR1 MNHEY, CDR2 SMNVEV (reference sequence). V shed 5 bases and J 0 bases; nucleotides not matched to a gene: 4. This clonotype originated in a man in his sixties with renal cell carcinoma. Material: blood, obtained from a patient whose treatment included radiotherapy and nephrectomy. The chain uses TRBV27 and TRBJ2-6, with 7 bases that match TRBD1. CDR3 sequence: CASSPGQSSGANVLTF. As DNA, the CDR3 is TGTGCCAGCAGTCCGGGACAGTCCTCTGGGGCCAACGTCCTGACTTTC.